The 10 T cell receptor beta chains in this list originate from one sample, sequenced in a study of long-term antiretroviral therapy in people with HIV (dated by TCRdb to the early 2020s). The immunoSEQ hsTCRB v3.0 assay was used at survey level resolution to sequence the TRB variable region. Drawn from immuneACCESS, this table holds only the in-frame rearrangements with V and J called that TCRdb kept. Clones are partly lost; checked studies trace under half to an unresolved V gene and leave the rest unexplained. Counted in this sample were about 50,000 clones; about 81% of them appeared once. 2.5% to 3% of the sample lies in the top ten. The sample here was unsorted PBMCs, taken 0.8 years after starting antiretroviral therapy. The receptor set was obtained from a woman aged 18-29 years with HIV.

V is TRBV5-6 and J is TRBJ2-7, with TRBD2 as a possible D gene (5 bases). Germline values: CDR1 SGHDT, CDR2 YYEEEE. The CDR3 spans 14 residues. The V end was cut by 1 base, the J end by 3 bases, with 11 bases between. In DNA form, the CDR3 reads TGTGCCAGCAGCTTGAGAGGGAGCCGCTACGAGCAGTACTTC. Protein sequence: CASSLRGSRYEQYF.

The gene calls are TRBV27 and TRBJ2-7, with 7 bases aligning to TRBD1. This CDR3 contains 14 residues. The V gene's germline CDR1 is MNHEY and CDR2 SMNVEV (reference sequence). Trimming at V came to 3 bases and at J to 3 bases, leaving 5 bases not matched to a gene. Written as DNA, the CDR3 is TGTGCCAGCAGTTTCAGGGACAGTGTCTACGAGCAGTACTTC. Translated, it gives CASSFRDSVYEQYF.

The chain couples TRBV10-3 to TRBJ1-2; D is undetermined. Germline loops: CDR1 ENHRY, CDR2 SYGVKD. This CDR3 comprises 15 residues. The V gene lost 4 bases and the J gene lost 7 bases, with 19 bases spanning the gap. The DNA for the CDR3 is TGTGCCATCAGTGGGGAAGTAGGGTTATCGGGTGGCTACACCTTC. Protein product: CAISGEVGLSGGYTF.

The chain combines TRBV6-4 with TRBJ2-3, with 8 bases that match TRBD2. Germline V CDR1 and CDR2: MRHNA, SNTAGT. Unmatched junction bases numbered 7, after V lost 5 bases and J lost 0 bases. This CDR3 region has 16 residues. The CDR3 is CASSHSPGGSTDTQYF. CDR3 coding DNA: TGTGCCAGCAGTCATTCCCCGGGGGGGAGCACAGATACGCAGTATTTT.

V usage is TRBV15 and J usage is TRBJ2-3; 7 positions match TRBD2. There are 15 residues in the CDR3. CDR1 LNHNV and CDR2 YYDKDF come from the germline V gene (reference sequence). V was clipped by 8 bases and J by 4 bases; unmatched bases: 12. The DNA for the CDR3 is TGTGCCACCGTAGATCCGCGGGAGTTTCCAGATACGCAGTATTTT. It codes for CATVDPREFPDTQYF.

The V and J genes are TRBV7-2 and TRBJ1-1, with D perhaps TRBD1 (5 bases). Trimming shortened V by 7 bases and J by 7 bases, and 16 bases separated the two germline ends. Germline V gives CDR1 SGHTA, CDR2 FQGNSA. The CDR3 contains 13 residues. CDR3 sequence: CASNNRVRGEAFF. The CDR3 DNA sequence: TGTGCCAGCAACAACCGGGTGAGGGGTGAAGCTTTCTTT.

This clone has a handful of counts. This rearrangement joins TRBV4-2 to TRBJ1-5; TRBD1 is a possible D gene (5 bases). In germline, CDR1 is LGHNA, CDR2 YNFKEQ. There are 16 residues in the CDR3. V lost 0 bases and J 1 base, leaving 10 bases between the germline ends. The CDR3 coding sequence is TGTGCCAGCAGCCAAGATTCAGGGCAGAGCAATCAGCCCCAGCATTTT. This sequence encodes CASSQDSGQSNQPQHF.

J is TRBJ2-7 and V is TRBV25-1; 8 bases match TRBD1. After removal of 4 bases from V and 1 base from J, the junction contained 3 bases not matched to a gene. Germline V gives CDR1 MGHDK, CDR2 SYGVNS. This CDR3 is built from 14 residues. The CDR3 region is CASSGQGASYEQYF. In nucleotides, the CDR3 is TGTGCCAGCAGTGGTCAGGGGGCATCCTACGAGCAGTACTTC.

The rearrangement uses TRBV4-1 and TRBJ1-1; D perhaps matches TRBD1 (6 bases). The V end was cut by 3 bases, the J end by 5 bases, with 13 bases between. The CDR3 is 14 residues long. Germline V lookup: CDR1 MGHRA, CDR2 YSYEKL. This chain's CDR3 is CASSQYSGATEAFF. CDR3 DNA: TGCGCCAGCAGCCAGTATTCAGGGGCGACTGAAGCTTTCTTT.

J is TRBJ2-2 and V is TRBV28; possible D gene TRBD2, 7 bases. Germline V gene sequence: CDR1 MDHEN, CDR2 SYDVKM. The CDR3 spans 15 residues. V was trimmed by 7 bases and J by 7 bases, leaving 19 bases between them. CDR3 in amino acids: CASTEGGARDGELFF. The CDR3 coding sequence is TGTGCCAGCACCGAGGGGGGGGCTCGCGACGGGGAGCTGTTTTTT.